This note documents a single T cell receptor (beta chain) sequence. This entry is derived from a study of control samples from healthy donors and cancer patients. Profiled with immunoSEQ multiplex PCR; TCRdb holds only in-frame clones, not every one. The sample carries some 95,000 clones, around 88% recorded once. V dropped 2 bases and J dropped 6 bases, with 14 bases sitting between them. Looked up from germline, CDR1 is SGHTA and CDR2 is FQGNSA. CDR3 length: 15 amino acids. Sequences were obtained from blood. The chain combines TRBV7-2 with TRBJ1-5; D is possibly TRBD1 (5 bases). This sequence was found in a man aged 25-45 years in good health. CDR3 sequence: CASSLSGGSSQPQHF. DNA for the CDR3: TGTGCCAGCAGCTTATCTGGGGGATCGAGTCAGCCCCAGCATTTT.